This T cell receptor beta chain was captured in a study of blood T cell repertoires in COVID-19. The data were produced by immunoSEQ multiplex PCR, yet TCRdb's version contains in-frame clones alone and is incomplete. The profile covers 45,000 to 60,000 clones, with approximately 85% appearing a single time and around 17% taken by the ten largest. Unmatched junction bases numbered 14, after V lost 6 bases and J lost 3 bases. The CDR3 runs to 17 residues. Germline V CDR1 and CDR2: MNHEY, SVGEGT. V is TRBV6-2 or TRBV6-3 and J is TRBJ2-1; TRBD2 matches 7 bases. The source is a human donor in a cohort sampled during active COVID-19. The specimen sequenced was peripheral blood. The CDR3 sequence: CASSRQHSGKNYNEQFF. DNA of the CDR3: TGTGCCAGCAGCCGTCAACACAGCGGGAAAAACTACAATGAGCAGTTCTTC.